The 5 T cell receptor beta chains below were found in one sample sequenced in a study of blood T cells in healthy people across ages (dated by TCRdb to 2014 to 2015). To prepare the library, 5' RACE was applied. These reads were obtained on an Illumina HiSeq 2500. A second PCR of about 7 to 12 cycles was performed with a sample-barcoded 5' primer and a J-beta primer mix. The public reads were run again by TCRdb, first through fastp at Q25 and then through MiXCR, and only productive beta chains were kept. A single entry per CDR3 protein holds the most common genes and DNA from its merged rows. In this sample the table shows about 2 million distinct CDR3 sequences, 49% of which occur a single time. The top ten constitute approximately 2.1% of the sample. Specimen: blood. Source of these receptors: a woman between 40 and 50 years old in good health.

This clonotype was counted a few times. The genes are TRBV10-3 and TRBJ2-7, with D uncertain. The CDR3 spans 14 residues. Trimming stripped 6 bases from V and 5 bases from J, with 17 bases between. The V gene's germline CDR1 is ENHRY and CDR2 SYGVKD. The CDR3 coding sequence is TGTGCCATCAGCCCCGGGCAGGCCCAGGACGAGCAGTACTTC. Protein sequence: CAISPGQAQDEQYF.

The DNA of the CDR3 is TGTGCCAGCAGTTACGGCATCCCCATGACTGGGGAGACCCAGTACTTC. It encodes CASSYGIPMTGETQYF. This chain links TRBV6-2 or TRBV6-3 with TRBJ2-7; no reliable D call. The J call could be wrong; TRBJ2-5 is a better fit for the DNA end. The CDR3 extends over 16 amino acids. Germline V gene data show CDR1 as MNHEY and CDR2 as SVGEGT.

This clonotype was counted only a few times. The chain is built from TRBV20-1 and TRBJ1-4, with D uncertain. The CDR3 is 13 residues long. The V and J ends lost 5 bases and 7 bases respectively, with 14 bases between them. CDR1 and CDR2 (germline): DFQATT, SNEGSKA (reference sequence). CDR3 sequence: CSASPGGGEKLFF. DNA of the CDR3: TGCAGTGCTTCCCCGGGAGGAGGTGAAAAACTGTTTTTT.

This clonotype has a handful of counts. The chain couples TRBV28 to TRBJ2-7, with D unclear. V shed 10 bases and J shed 0 bases, with 13 bases lying between them. The CDR3 has 13 amino acids. CDR1 is MDHEN, CDR2 SYDVKM, per germline. CDR3 nucleotides: TGTGCCACCAAAACCAGGAACTCCTACGAGCAGTACTTC. It specifies CATKTRNSYEQYF.

This clonotype was seen a few times. The chain combines TRBV6-5 with TRBJ2-5; the D gene is possibly TRBD2 (6 bases). V lost 6 bases, J lost 7 bases, and 9 bases lay in between. The CDR3 contains 11 residues. Germline V gives CDR1 MNHEY, CDR2 SVGAGI. CDR3 amino acids: CASRGEVTQYF. The CDR3 DNA follows: TGTGCCAGCAGGGGGGAGGTGACCCAGTACTTC.